One sample yielded the 19 T cell receptor beta chains listed below, sequenced in a study of blood T cell repertoires in COVID-19. Produced via immunoSEQ multiplex PCR; TCRdb's table is partial and in-frame only. The table lists tens of thousands of clones, about four fifths of them singletons. The sequencing input was peripheral blood. These receptors were taken from a human donor in a cohort sampled during active COVID-19.

In regard to this clone: At one end the junction does not follow the germline gene, possibly because of a read error. This specimen includes other DNA sequences encoding the same CDR3. The gene calls are TRBV18 and TRBJ1-1; 7 nucleotides match TRBD1. CDR3 length equals 16 residues. Per germline, CDR1 KGHSH and CDR2 LQKENI. The CDR3 DNA sequence: TGTGCCAGCACACCCACGCCGGGACAGCTGAACACTGAAGCTTTCTTT. This translates into CASTPTPGQLNTEAFF.

The genes are TRBV7-8 and TRBJ2-7; TRBD2 agrees at 8 bases. Germline trimming cut 1 base from V and 5 bases from J; bases unmatched to any gene: 7. Germline CDR1 SGHVS, CDR2 FQNEAQ. The CDR3 covers 15 residues. The CDR3 loop reads CASSLGGGGRHEQYF. The CDR3 nucleotides read TGTGCCAGCAGCTTAGGTGGCGGGGGGAGACACGAGCAGTACTTC.

The chain couples TRBV5-4 to TRBJ1-1, with D unclear. V was pared by 4 bases and J by 11 bases, with 18 bases between. The CDR3 consists of 13 residues. Germline CDR1 is SGHNT and CDR2 is YYREEE (reference sequence). In DNA, the CDR3 is TGTGCCAGCAGCCTCCGGACTCCTGAGACGGCTTTCTTT. It translates to CASSLRTPETAFF.

V usage is TRBV5-5 and J usage is TRBJ1-2, with a weak D call TRBD1 (6 bases). Germline V gene sequence: CDR1 SGHKS, CDR2 YYEKEE (reference sequence). This CDR3 has 15 residues. The V gene lost 4 bases and the J gene lost 8 bases, with 21 bases spanning the gap. The CDR3 coding sequence is TGTGCCAGCAGCCCCTCCTCGGGGGGCGGCTTAGGCTACACCTTC. This gives the protein CASSPSSGGGLGYTF.

Here the CDR3 reads CARGLGGGAEAFF. The CDR3 coding sequence is TGTGCCAGGGGCCTTGGGGGGGGCGCTGAAGCTTTCTTT. The rearrangement links TRBV2 to TRBJ1-1; D may be TRBD1 (6 bases). The CDR3 totals 13 residues. Germline V CDR1 and CDR2: SNHLY, FYNNEI. Trimming removed 9 bases at V and 6 bases at J, with 17 bases between.

The chain couples TRBV12-5 to TRBJ2-2, with 8 nucleotides matching TRBD2. V was clipped by 2 bases and J by 7 bases; unmatched bases: 9. The CDR3 is made up of 16 amino acids. Germline CDR1 is LGHNT and CDR2 is FRNRAP. The CDR3: CASGLSLTSEGGELFF. CDR3 in DNA: TGTGCTAGTGGTTTGTCCCTGACTAGCGAGGGCGGGGAGCTGTTTTTT.

V is TRBV2 and J is TRBJ1-1; TRBD1 is a possible D gene (5 bases). Germline V gene data show CDR1 as SNHLY and CDR2 as FYNNEI. The CDR3 runs 13 residues. Trimming stripped 6 bases from V and 3 bases from J, with 11 bases between. The CDR3 here is CASRAGMDTEAFF. The DNA of the CDR3 is TGTGCCAGCAGAGCAGGGATGGACACTGAAGCTTTCTTT.

This rearrangement joins TRBV14 to TRBJ1-2; D gene uncertain. Germline V CDR1 and CDR2: SGHDN, FVKESK. The CDR3 contains 13 residues. Trimming pared 1 base from V and 5 bases from J, leaving 8 bases between. CDR3: CASSQGAWYGYTF. The CDR3 bases are TGTGCCAGCAGCCAAGGGGCTTGGTATGGCTACACCTTC.

The CDR3 region is CASSLANLRTGIREKLFF. The CDR3 region has the DNA TGTGCCAGCAGCTTAGCTAATTTGAGGACAGGGATACGAGAAAAACTGTTTTTT. The rearrangement links TRBV7-9 to TRBJ1-4; 8 nucleotides agree with TRBD1. V lost 0 bases, J lost 8 bases, and 14 bases stayed unmatched. Germline CDR1 reads SEHNR; CDR2 reads FQNEAQ (reference sequence). This CDR3 has 18 amino acids.

The rearrangement uses TRBV19 and TRBJ2-7, with TRBD1 as a possible D gene (5 bases). The CDR3 extends over 14 amino acids. The V and J ends lost 3 bases and 3 bases respectively, with 12 bases between them. Germline V gives CDR1 LNHDA, CDR2 SQIVND (reference sequence). The CDR3 region has the DNA TGTGCCAGTAGTATCGCGGCAGGGCGCTACGAGCAGTACTTC. This sequence encodes CASSIAAGRYEQYF.

This clone was recorded once. The chain has TRBV4-1 and TRBJ2-2, with 9 bases aligning to TRBD2. Germline trimming cut 2 bases from V and 7 bases from J; bases unmatched to any gene: 11. The germline gives CDR1 MGHRA, CDR2 YSYEKL. This CDR3 is 17 amino acids long. CDR3: CASSQPRRGGLVGELFF. CDR3 in DNA: TGCGCCAGCAGCCAACCCCGGCGGGGGGGCCTGGTCGGGGAGCTGTTTTTT.

The CDR3 DNA sequence: TGTGCCAGCAGCTTGGCGGGGGGTCGGGATACGCAGTATTTT. This codes for CASSLAGGRDTQYF. The rearrangement uses TRBV7-2 and TRBJ2-3; TRBD2 matches at 8 bases. The CDR3 sequence is 14 residues long. Germline V gene data show CDR1 as SGHTA and CDR2 as FQGNSA. Trimming took 3 bases from V and 6 from J; bases not matched to a gene: 5. Supplemented by reference TRBV7-2 and TRBJ2-3, the full variable domain reads GAGVSQSPSNKVTEKGKDVELRCDPISGHTALYWYRQSLGQGLEFLIYFQGNSAPDKSGLPSDRFSAERTGGSVSTLTIQRTQQEDSAVYLCASSLAGGRDTQYFGPGTRLTVL.

The chain employs TRBV19 and TRBJ2-7, with D perhaps TRBD1 (5 bases). Per the germline V gene, CDR1 is LNHDA and CDR2 is SQIVND (reference sequence). With 5 bases removed from V and 2 bases from J, the gap between germline ends came to 19 bases. This CDR3 has 16 residues. CDR3 sequence: CASSPRHTGSAYEQYF. The CDR3 DNA reads as TGTGCCAGTAGTCCTAGACATACAGGTTCTGCCTACGAGCAGTACTTC.

V gene TRBV5-1 combines with J gene TRBJ2-7; D ambiguous. CDR1 and CDR2 (germline): SGHRS, YFSETQ. Trimming left V 2 bases short and J 2 bases short, with 8 bases between. CDR3 size: 13 residues. CDR3 region: CASSFAPAYEQYF. In nucleotides, the CDR3 is TGCGCCAGCAGCTTTGCACCGGCCTACGAGCAGTACTTC.

The chain carries TRBV12-3 or TRBV12-4 and TRBJ2-5; D is uncertain. The CDR3 length is 13 residues. V was pared by 4 bases and J by 5 bases, with 11 bases between. CDR3 region: CASSSLESETQYF. In nucleotides, the CDR3 is TGTGCCAGCAGTTCCTTAGAATCGGAGACCCAGTACTTC.

The CDR3 coding sequence is TGTGCCAGCAGGGACATTACCTACAATGAGCAGTTCTTC. Its protein is CASRDITYNEQFF. This chain connects TRBV2 to TRBJ2-1, with D tentatively TRBD1 (5 bases). Between the trimmed V and J ends, which lost 6 bases and 2 bases, there was a span of 8 bases. CDR3 length equals 13 residues. The germline V gene has CDR1 SNHLY and CDR2 FYNNEI. The variable domain in full, with the rest retrieved from reference TRBV2 and TRBJ2-1, is EPEVTQTPSHQVTQMGQEVILRCVPISNHLYFYWYRQILGQKVEFLVSFYNNEISEKSEIFDDQFSVERPDGSNFTLKIRSTKLEDSAMYFCASRDITYNEQFFGPGTRLTVL.

The rearrangement uses TRBV30 and TRBJ1-5; 7 bases line up with TRBD1. Germline trimming cut 2 bases from V and 2 bases from J; bases unmatched to any gene: 3. This CDR3 has 14 amino acids. The germline gives CDR1 GTSNPN, CDR2 SVGIG (reference sequence). The DNA of the CDR3 is TGTGCCTGGAGTAGTGGACAGGGCAATCAGCCCCAGCATTTT. Protein: CAWSSGQGNQPQHF.

V usage is TRBV7-9 and J usage is TRBJ1-1; 7 nucleotides agree with TRBD1. The germline gives CDR1 SEHNR, CDR2 FQNEAQ (reference sequence). This CDR3 is built from 16 residues. V lost 5 bases and J lost 0; bases outside the gene matches: 9. In DNA, the CDR3 is TGTGCCAGCAGCCACCCTCCAGGGGGGATGAACACTGAAGCTTTCTTT. It specifies CASSHPPGGMNTEAFF.

This sequence joins TRBV10-2 and TRBJ2-3, with a tentative D call TRBD1 (6 bases). The V end was cut by 4 bases, the J end by 7 bases, with 21 bases between. The germline V gene encodes CDR1 WSHSY and CDR2 SAAADI. This CDR3 region has 16 residues. The CDR3 loop reads CASSATGTTAIYTQYF. For the CDR3, the DNA is TGCGCCAGCAGTGCGACCGGGACAACTGCGATATATACGCAGTATTTT.